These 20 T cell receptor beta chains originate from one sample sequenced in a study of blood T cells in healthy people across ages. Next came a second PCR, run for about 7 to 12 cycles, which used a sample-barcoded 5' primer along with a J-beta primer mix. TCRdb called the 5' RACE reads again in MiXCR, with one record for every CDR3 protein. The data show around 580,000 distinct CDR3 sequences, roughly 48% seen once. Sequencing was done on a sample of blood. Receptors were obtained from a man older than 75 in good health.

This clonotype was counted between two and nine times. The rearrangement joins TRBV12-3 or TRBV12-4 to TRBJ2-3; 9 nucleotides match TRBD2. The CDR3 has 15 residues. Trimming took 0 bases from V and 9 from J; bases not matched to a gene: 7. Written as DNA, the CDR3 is TGTGCCAGCAGTTTAGCGCGCCTAGCGGGGACCACGCAGTATTTT. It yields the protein CASSLARLAGTTQYF.

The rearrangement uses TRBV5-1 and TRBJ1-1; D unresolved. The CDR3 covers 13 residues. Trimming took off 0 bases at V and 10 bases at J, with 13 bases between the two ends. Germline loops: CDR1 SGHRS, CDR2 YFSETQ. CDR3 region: CASSLEVGSGAFF. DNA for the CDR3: TGCGCCAGCAGCTTGGAAGTGGGAAGTGGAGCTTTCTTT.

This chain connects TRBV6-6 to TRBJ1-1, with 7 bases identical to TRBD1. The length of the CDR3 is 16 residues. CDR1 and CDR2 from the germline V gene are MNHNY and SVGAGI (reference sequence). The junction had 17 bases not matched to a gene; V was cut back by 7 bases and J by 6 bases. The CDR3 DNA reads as TGTGCCAGCACCGTTAAGGGGGACAGAAGGGACCCTGAAGCTTTCTTT. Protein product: CASTVKGDRRDPEAFF.

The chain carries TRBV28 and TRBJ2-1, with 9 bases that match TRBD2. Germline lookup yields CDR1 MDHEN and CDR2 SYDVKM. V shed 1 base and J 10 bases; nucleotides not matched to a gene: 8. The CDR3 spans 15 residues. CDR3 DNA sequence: TGTGCCAGCAGTTTATTCGCTAGCGGGAACTACGAGCAGTTCTTC. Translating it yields CASSLFASGNYEQFF.

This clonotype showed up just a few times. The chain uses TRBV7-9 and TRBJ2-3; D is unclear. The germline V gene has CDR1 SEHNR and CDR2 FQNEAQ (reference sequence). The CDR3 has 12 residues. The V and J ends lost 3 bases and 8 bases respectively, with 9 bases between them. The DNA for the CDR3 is TGTGCCAGCAGCTTGAGTGGCAGTACGCAGTATTTT. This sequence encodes CASSLSGSTQYF.

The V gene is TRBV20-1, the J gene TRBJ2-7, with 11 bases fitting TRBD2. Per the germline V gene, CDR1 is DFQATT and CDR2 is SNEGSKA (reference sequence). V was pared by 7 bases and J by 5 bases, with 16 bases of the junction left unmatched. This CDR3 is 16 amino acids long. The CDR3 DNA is TGCAGTGTTTCTCCCCCACTAGCGGGAGTTAGAAACGAGCAGTACTTC. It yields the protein CSVSPPLAGVRNEQYF.

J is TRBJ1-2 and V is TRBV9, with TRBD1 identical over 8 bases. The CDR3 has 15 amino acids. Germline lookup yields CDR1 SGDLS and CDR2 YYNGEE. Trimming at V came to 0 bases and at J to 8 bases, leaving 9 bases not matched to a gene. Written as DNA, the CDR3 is TGTGCCAGCAGCGTAGGCTCCCTCAGGGGGCCAGGCTACACCTTC. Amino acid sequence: CASSVGSLRGPGYTF.

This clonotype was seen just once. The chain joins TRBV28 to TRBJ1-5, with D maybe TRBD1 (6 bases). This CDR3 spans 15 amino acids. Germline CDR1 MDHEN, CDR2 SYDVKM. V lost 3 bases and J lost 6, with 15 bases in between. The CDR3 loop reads CASSLGRGLSQPQHF. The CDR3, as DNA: TGTGCCAGCAGTTTGGGCAGGGGTCTTAGTCAGCCCCAGCATTTT.

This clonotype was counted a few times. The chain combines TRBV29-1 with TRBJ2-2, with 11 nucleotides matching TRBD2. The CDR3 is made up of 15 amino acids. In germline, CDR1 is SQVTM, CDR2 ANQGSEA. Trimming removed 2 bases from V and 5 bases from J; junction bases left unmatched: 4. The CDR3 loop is CSVEIAGGPTGELFF. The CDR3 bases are TGCAGCGTTGAAATAGCGGGGGGGCCTACCGGGGAGCTGTTTTTT.

The CDR3: CSAISTGGIYEQYF. For the CDR3, the DNA is TGCAGTGCTATATCGACAGGGGGGATCTACGAGCAGTACTTC. The chain has TRBV20-1 and TRBJ2-7; 9 bases agree with TRBD1. Germline V gene lookup returns CDR1 DFQATT and CDR2 SNEGSKA (reference sequence). There are 14 residues in the CDR3. With 4 bases clipped from V and 3 bases from J, the junction kept 7 bases outside the gene matches.

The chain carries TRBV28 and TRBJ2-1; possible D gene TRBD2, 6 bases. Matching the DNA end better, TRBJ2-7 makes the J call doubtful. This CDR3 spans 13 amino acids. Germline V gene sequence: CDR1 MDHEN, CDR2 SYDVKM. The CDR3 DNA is TGTGCCACCCAGCGGGCCTCCTACAATGAGCAGTACTTC. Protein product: CATQRASYNEQYF.

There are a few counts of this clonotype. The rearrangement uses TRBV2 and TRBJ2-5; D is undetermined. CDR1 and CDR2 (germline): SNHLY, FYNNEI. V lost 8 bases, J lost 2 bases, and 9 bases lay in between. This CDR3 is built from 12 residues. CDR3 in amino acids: CASRREQETQYF. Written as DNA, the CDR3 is TGTGCCAGCCGACGAGAACAAGAGACCCAGTACTTC.

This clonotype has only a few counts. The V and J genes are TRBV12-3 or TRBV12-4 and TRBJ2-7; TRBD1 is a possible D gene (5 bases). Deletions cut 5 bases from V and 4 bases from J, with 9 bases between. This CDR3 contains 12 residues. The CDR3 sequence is CASSNRSYEQYF. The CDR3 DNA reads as TGTGCCAGCAGTAACAGGAGTTACGAGCAGTACTTC.

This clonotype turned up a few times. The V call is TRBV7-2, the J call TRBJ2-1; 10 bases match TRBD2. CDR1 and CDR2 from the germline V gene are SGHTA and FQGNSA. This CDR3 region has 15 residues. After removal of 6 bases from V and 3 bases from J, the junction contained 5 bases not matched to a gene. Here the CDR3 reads CASSASGGSYNEQFF. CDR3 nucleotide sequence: TGTGCCAGCAGTGCTAGCGGGGGTAGCTACAATGAGCAGTTCTTC.

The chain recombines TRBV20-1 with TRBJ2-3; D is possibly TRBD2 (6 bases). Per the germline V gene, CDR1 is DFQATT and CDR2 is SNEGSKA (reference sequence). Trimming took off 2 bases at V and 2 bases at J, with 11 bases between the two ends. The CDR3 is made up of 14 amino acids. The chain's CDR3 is CSARPRTTTDTQYF. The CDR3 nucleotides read TGCAGTGCTAGACCCAGGACTACCACAGATACGCAGTATTTT.

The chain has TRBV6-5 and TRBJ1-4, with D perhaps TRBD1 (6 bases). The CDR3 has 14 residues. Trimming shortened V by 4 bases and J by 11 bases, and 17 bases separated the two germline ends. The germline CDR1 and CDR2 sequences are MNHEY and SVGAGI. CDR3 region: CASSWSRDIEKLFF. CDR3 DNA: TGTGCCAGCAGTTGGTCCCGGGACATTGAGAAACTGTTTTTT.

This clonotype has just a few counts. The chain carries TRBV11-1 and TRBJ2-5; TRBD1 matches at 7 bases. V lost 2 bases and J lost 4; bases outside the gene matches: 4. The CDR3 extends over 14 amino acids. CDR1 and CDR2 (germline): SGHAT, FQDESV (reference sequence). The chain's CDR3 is CASSLNRGGETQYF. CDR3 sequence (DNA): TGTGCCAGCAGCTTAAACAGGGGCGGAGAGACCCAGTACTTC. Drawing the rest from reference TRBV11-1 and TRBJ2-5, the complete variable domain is EAEVAQSPRYKITEKSQAVAFWCDPISGHATLYWYRQILGQGPELLVQFQDESVVDDSQLPKDRFSAERLKGVDSTLKIQPAELGDSAMYLCASSLNRGGETQYFGPGTRLLVL.

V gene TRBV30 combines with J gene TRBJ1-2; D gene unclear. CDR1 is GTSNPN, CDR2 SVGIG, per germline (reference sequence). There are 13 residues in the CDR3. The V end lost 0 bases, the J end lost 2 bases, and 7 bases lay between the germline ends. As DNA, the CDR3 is TGTGCCTGGAGTGTACAGTTAAACTATGGCTACACCTTC. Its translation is CAWSVQLNYGYTF.

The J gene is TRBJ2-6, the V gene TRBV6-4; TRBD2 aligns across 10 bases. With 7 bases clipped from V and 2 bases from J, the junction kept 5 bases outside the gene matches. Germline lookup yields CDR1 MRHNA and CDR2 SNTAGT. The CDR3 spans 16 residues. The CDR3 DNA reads TGTGCCAGCAAGCCTAGCGGGAGTACTGGGGCCAACGTCCTGACTTTC. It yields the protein CASKPSGSTGANVLTF.

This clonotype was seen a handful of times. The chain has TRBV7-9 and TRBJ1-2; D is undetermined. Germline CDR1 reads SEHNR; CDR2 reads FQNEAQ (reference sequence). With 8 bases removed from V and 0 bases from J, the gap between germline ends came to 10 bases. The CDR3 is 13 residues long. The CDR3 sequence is CASREDTNYGYTF. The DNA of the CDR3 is TGTGCCAGCCGCGAAGACACTAACTATGGCTACACCTTC.